This TCR beta chain was sequenced during a study of T cells in Graves' hyperthyroidism and ophthalmopathy. The diagnostic basis comprised clinical symptoms, serum thyroxine and TRAb, thyroid ultrasound and orbital computed tomography. The PBMCs studied were ones that came from 10 ml fresh peripheral blood. The CDR3 runs 14 residues. Trimming removed 5 bases at V and 5 bases at J, with 12 bases between. Looked up from germline, CDR1 is LGHNA and CDR2 is YSLEER. This clonotype turned up a few times. Its antigen is not identified. Amplification of TCR beta CDR3 regions used RNA as the template. HTBI primers were used for first-round RT-PCR of the TCR CDR3. Using its own MiXCR run on the multiplex PCR reads, TCRdb lists one record per CDR3 protein. The sample has some 620,000 distinct CDR3 sequences; 15% to 20% are singletons. Overall study findings and caveats: Blood shared most expanded thyroid clonotypes above 0.001.

Sequencing was done on a sample of blood. The V gene is TRBV4-3, the J gene TRBJ1-4, with D hard to call. The receptor was derived from a woman in her 30s with Graves' hyperthyroidism. The CDR3 region is CASSLQLRNEKLFF. CDR3 DNA sequence: TGCGCCAGCAGCTTACAGCTAAGAAATGAAAAACTGTTTTTT.